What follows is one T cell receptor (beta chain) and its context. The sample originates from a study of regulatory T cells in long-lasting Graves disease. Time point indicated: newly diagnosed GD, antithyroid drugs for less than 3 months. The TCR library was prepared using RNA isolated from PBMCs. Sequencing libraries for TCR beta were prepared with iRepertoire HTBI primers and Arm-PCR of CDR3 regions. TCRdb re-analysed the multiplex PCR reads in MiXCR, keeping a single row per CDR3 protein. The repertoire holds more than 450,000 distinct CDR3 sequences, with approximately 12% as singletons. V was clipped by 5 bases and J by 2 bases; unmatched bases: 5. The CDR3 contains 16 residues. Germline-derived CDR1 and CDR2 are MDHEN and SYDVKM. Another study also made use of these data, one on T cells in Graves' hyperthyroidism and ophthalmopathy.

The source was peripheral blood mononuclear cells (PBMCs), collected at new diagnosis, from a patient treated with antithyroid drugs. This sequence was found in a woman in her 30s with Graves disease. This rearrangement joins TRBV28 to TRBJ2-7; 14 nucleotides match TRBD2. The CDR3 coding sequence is TGTGCCAGCAGTGTGGGACTAGCGGGGGCAACCTACGAGCAGTACTTC. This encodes CASSVGLAGATYEQYF. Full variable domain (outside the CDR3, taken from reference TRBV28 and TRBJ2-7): DVKVTQSSRYLVKRTGEKVFLECVQDMDHENMFWYRQDPGLGLRLIYFSYDVKMKEKGDIPEGYSVSREKKERFSLILESASTNQTSMYLCASSVGLAGATYEQYFGPGTRLTVT.